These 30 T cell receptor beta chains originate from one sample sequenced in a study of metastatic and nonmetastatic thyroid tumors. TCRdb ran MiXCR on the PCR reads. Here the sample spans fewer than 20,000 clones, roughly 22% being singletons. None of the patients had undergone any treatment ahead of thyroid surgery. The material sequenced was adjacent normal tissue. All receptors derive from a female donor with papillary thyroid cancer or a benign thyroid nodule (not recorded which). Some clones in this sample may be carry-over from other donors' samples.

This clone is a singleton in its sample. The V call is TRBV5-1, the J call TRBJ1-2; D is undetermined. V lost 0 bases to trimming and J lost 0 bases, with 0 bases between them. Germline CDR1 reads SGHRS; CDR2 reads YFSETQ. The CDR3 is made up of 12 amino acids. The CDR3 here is CASSLANYGYTF. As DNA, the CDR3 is TGCGCCAGCAGCTTGGCTAACTATGGCTACACCTTC.

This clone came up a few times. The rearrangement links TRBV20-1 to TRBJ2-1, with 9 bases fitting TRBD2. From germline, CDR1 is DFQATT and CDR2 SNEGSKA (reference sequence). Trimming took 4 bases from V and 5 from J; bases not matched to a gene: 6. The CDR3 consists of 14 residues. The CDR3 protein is CSATPGLANNEQFF. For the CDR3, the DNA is TGCAGTGCTACCCCGGGACTAGCAAACAATGAGCAGTTCTTC.

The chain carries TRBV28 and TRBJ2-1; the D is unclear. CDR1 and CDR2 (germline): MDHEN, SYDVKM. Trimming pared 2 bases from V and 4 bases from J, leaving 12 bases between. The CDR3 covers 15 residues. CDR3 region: CASSLTETAYNEQFF. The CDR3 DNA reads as TGTGCCAGCAGTTTAACGGAGACCGCTTACAATGAGCAGTTCTTC.

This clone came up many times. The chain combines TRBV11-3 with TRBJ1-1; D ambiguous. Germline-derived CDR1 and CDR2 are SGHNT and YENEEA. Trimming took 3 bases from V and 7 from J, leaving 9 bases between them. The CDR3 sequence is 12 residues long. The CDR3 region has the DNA TGTGCCAGCAGCTTCACAGCTTATGAAGCTTTCTTT. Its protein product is CASSFTAYEAFF.

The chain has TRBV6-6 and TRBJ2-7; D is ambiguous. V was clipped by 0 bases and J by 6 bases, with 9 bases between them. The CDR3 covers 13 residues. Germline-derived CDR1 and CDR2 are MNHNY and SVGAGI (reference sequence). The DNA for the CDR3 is TGTGCCAGCAGTTACTCGGGCGATCCCGAGCAGTACTTC. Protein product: CASSYSGDPEQYF.

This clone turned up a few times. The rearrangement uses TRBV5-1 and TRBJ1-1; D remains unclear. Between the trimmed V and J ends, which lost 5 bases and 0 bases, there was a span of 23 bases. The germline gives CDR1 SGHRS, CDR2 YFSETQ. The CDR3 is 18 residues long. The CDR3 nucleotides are TGCGCCAGCAGTCACTTTCCGGGCAGCCAACCTCTGAACACTGAAGCTTTCTTT. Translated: CASSHFPGSQPLNTEAFF.

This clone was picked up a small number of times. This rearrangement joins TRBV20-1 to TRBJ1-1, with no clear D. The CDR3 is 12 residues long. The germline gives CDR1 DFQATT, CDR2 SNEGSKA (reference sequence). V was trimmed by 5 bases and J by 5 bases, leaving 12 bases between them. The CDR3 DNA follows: TGCAGTGCTCCTCAAAAAGGGACTGAAGCTTTCTTT. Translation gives CSAPQKGTEAFF.

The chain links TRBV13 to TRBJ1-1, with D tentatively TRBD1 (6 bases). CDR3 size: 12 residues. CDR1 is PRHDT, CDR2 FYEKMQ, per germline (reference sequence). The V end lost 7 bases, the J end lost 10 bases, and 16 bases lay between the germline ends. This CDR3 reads CASTYPSGAAFF. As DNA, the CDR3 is TGTGCCAGCACATATCCGTCGGGGGCAGCTTTCTTT.

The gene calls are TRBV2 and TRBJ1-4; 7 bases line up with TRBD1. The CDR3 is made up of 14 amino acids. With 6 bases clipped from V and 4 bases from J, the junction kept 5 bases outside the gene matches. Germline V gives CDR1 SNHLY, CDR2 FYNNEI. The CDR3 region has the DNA TGTGCCAGCAGGTTACAGGGGAATAATGAAAAACTGTTTTTT. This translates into CASRLQGNNEKLFF. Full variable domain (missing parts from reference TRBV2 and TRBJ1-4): EPEVTQTPSHQVTQMGQEVILRCVPISNHLYFYWYRQILGQKVEFLVSFYNNEISEKSEIFDDQFSVERPDGSNFTLKIRSTKLEDSAMYFCASRLQGNNEKLFFGSGTQLSVL.

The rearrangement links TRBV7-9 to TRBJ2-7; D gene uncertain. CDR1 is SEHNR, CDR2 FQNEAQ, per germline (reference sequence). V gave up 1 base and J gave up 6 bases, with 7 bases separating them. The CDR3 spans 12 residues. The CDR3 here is CASSLVGLEQYF. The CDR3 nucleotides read TGTGCCAGCAGCTTAGTAGGTCTCGAGCAGTACTTC.

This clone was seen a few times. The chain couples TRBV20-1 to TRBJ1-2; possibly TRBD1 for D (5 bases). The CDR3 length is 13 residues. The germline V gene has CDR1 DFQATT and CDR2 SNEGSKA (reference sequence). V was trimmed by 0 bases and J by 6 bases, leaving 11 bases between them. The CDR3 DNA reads TGCAGTGCTAGAGATATCGGGGCGGATGGCTACACCTTC. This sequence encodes CSARDIGADGYTF.

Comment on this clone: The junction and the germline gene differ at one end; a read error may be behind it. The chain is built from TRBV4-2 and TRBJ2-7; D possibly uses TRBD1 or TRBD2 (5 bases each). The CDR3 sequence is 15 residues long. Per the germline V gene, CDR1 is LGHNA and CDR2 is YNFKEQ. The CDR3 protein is CASSQAFGTSDEQYF. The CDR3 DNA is TGTGCCAGCAGCCAAGCATTTGGGACCTCCGACGAGCAGTACTTC.

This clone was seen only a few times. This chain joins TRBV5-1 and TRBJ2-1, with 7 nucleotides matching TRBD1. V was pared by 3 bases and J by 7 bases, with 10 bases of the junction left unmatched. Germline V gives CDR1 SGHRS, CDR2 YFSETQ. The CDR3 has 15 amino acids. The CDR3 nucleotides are TGCGCCAGCAGCTCTGGGACAGCCCTGGGAAATGAGCAGTTCTTC. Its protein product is CASSSGTALGNEQFF.

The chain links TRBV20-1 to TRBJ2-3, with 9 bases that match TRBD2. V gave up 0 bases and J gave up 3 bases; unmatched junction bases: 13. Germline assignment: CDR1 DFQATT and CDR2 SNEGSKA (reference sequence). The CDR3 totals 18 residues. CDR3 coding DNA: TGCAGTGCTAGAGAATCTGGTTATGGCGGGGGGGAAACAGATACGCAGTATTTT. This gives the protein CSARESGYGGGETDTQYF.

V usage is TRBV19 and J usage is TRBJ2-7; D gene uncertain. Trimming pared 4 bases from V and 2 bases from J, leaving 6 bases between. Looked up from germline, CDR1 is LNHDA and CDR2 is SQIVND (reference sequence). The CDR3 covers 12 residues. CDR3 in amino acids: CASSNAAYEQYF. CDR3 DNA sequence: TGTGCCAGTAGTAATGCCGCCTACGAGCAGTACTTC.

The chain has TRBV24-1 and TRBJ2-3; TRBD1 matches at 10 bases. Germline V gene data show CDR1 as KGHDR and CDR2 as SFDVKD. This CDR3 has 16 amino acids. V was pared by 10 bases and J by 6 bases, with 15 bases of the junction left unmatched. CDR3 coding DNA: TGTGCCACAAGAGCCCTACCGGGACAGGGGTCGGATACGCAGTATTTT. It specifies CATRALPGQGSDTQYF.

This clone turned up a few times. CDR3 sequence: CASSHIQGANYEQYF. The CDR3, as DNA: TGTGCCAGCAGTCATATCCAGGGGGCGAACTACGAGCAGTACTTC. The chain is built from TRBV5-6 and TRBJ2-7; TRBD1 agrees at 8 bases. Losses at the gene ends were 5 bases for V and 3 bases for J; bases not matched to a gene: 10. This CDR3 spans 15 amino acids. The V gene's germline CDR1 is SGHDT and CDR2 YYEEEE. Filled out from reference TRBV5-6 and TRBJ2-7, the complete variable domain reads DAGVTQSPTHLIKTRGQQVTLRCSPKSGHDTVSWYQQALGQGPQFIFQYYEEEERQRGNFPDRFSGHQFPNYSSELNVNALLLGDSALYLCASSHIQGANYEQYFGPGTRLTVT.

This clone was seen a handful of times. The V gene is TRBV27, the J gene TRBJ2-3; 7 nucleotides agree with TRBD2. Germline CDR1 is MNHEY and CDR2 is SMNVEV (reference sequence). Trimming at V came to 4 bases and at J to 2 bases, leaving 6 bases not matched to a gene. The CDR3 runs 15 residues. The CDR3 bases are TGTGCCAGCAGTTCCTGGGGGGGTGACACAGATACGCAGTATTTT. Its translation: CASSSWGGDTDTQYF.

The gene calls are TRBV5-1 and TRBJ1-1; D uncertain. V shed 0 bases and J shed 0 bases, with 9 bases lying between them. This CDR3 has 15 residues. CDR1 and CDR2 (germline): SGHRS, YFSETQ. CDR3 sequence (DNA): TGCGCCAGCAGCTTGGAGCCCGGGGTGAACACTGAAGCTTTCTTT. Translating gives CASSLEPGVNTEAFF. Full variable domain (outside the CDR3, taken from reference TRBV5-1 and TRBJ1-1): KAGVTQTPRYLIKTRGQQVTLSCSPISGHRSVSWYQQTPGQGLQFLFEYFSETQRNKGNFPGRFSGRQFSNSRSEMNVSTLELGDSALYLCASSLEPGVNTEAFFGQGTRLTVV.

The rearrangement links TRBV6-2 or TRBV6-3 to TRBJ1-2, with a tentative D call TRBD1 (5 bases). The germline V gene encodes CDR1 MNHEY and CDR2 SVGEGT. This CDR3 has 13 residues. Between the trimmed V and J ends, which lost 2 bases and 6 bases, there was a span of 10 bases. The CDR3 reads CASSYGGENGYTF. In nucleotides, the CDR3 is TGTGCCAGCAGTTACGGGGGTGAAAATGGCTACACCTTC.

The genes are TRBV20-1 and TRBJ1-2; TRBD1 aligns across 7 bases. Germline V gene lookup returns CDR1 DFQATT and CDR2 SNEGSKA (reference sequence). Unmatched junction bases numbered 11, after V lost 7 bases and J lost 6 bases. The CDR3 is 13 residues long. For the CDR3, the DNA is TGCAGTGGAATCACCGACAGGGCGGATGGCTACACCTTC. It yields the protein CSGITDRADGYTF.

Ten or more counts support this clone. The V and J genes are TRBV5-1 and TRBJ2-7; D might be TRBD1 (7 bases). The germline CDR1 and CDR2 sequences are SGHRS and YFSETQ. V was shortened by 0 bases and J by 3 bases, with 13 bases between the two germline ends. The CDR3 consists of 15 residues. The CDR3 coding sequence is TGCGCCAGCAGCTTGGCAGGGGGACTTTTCTACGAGCAGTACTTC. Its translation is CASSLAGGLFYEQYF.

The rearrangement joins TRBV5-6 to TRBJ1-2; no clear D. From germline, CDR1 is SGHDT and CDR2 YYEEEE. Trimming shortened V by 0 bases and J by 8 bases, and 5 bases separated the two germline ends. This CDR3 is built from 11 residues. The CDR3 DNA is TGTGCCAGCAGCTTGGAAACAGGCTACACCTTC. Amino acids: CASSLETGYTF. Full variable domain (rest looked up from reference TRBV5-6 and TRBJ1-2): DAGVTQSPTHLIKTRGQQVTLRCSPKSGHDTVSWYQQALGQGPQFIFQYYEEEERQRGNFPDRFSGHQFPNYSSELNVNALLLGDSALYLCASSLETGYTFGSGTRLTVV.

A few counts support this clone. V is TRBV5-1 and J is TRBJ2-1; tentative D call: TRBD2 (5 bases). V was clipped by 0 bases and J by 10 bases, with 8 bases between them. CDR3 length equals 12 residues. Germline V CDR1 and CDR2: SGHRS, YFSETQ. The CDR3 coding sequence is TGCGCCAGCAGCTTGGGGGAGCTCGAGCAGTTCTTC. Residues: CASSLGELEQFF.

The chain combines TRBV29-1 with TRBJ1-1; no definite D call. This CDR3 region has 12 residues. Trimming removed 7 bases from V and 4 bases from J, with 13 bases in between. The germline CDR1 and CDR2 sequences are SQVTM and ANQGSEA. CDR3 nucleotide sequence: TGCAGCGGGTTCGGTTGGGGCACTGAAGCTTTCTTT. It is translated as CSGFGWGTEAFF.

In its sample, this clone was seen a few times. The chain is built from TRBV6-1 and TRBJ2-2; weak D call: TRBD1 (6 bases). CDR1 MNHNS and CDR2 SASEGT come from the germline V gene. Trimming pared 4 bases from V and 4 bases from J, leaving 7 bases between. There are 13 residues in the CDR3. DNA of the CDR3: TGTGCCAGCAGTGCACAGGGCACCGGGGAGCTGTTTTTT. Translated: CASSAQGTGELFF.

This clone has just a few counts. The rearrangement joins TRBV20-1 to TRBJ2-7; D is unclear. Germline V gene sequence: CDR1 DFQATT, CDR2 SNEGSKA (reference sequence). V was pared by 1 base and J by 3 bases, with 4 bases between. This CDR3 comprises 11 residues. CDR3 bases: TGCAGTGCTAGAGGCTTCTACGAGCAGTACTTC. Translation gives CSARGFYEQYF.

CDR3 nucleotide sequence: TGTGCCAGCAGCGTCGACTCAACCTACGAGCAGTACTTC. This gives the protein CASSVDSTYEQYF. The gene calls are TRBV9 and TRBJ2-7; D is unresolved. The length of the CDR3 is 13 residues. V was pared by 2 bases and J by 2 bases, with 8 bases between. Germline V gene lookup returns CDR1 SGDLS and CDR2 YYNGEE.

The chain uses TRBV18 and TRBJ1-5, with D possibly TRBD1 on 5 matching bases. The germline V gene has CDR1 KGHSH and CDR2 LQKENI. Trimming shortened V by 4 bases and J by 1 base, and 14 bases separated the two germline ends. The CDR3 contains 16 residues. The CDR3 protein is CASSLVTGSSNQPQHF. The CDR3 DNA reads TGTGCCAGCTCACTAGTCACAGGAAGCAGCAATCAGCCCCAGCATTTT.

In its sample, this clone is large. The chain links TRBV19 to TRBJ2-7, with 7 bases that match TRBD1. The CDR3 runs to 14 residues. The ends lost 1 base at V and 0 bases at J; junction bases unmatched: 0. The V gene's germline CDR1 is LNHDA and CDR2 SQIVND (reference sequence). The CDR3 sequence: CASSIGTGSYEQYF. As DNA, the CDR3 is TGTGCCAGTAGTATAGGGACAGGCTCCTACGAGCAGTACTTC. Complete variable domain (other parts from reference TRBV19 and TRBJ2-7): DGGITQSPKYLFRKEGQNVTLSCEQNLNHDAMYWYRQDPGQGLRLIYYSQIVNDFQKGDIAEGYSVSREKKESFPLTVTSAQKNPTAFYLCASSIGTGSYEQYFGPGTRLTVT.